The 2 T cell receptor beta chains in this list originate from one sample, sequenced in a study of Ad26.COV2.S vaccination and SARS-CoV-2 variants. Produced via immunoSEQ multiplex PCR; TCRdb's table is partial and in-frame only. This sample has fewer than 400,000 clones, with more than 85% found just once. Documented treatment: roughly 18 received Ad26.COV2.S at low or high dose, single or two shots; 5 received placebo; per-sample allocation not given. The samples were gathered on day 63 after the first injection of vaccine or placebo. Sequenced here: peripheral blood, sampled in a trial of Ad26.COV2.S vaccine versus placebo. These receptor sequences come from a person aged 18 to 59 who received the Ad26.COV2.S COVID-19 vaccine or a placebo.

This clone was seen a single time. The chain joins TRBV29-1 to TRBJ2-1; possibly TRBD1 or TRBD2 for D (6 bases each). The germline V gene has CDR1 SQVTM and CDR2 ANQGSEA. This CDR3 spans 20 amino acids. Trimming cost V 5 bases and J 4 bases, with 33 bases left between them. The CDR3 coding sequence is TGCAGCGTTCACGGACCCGGGACACCACGTCGGGGGATAACGTACAATGAGCAGTTCTTC. This translates into CSVHGPGTPRRGITYNEQFF.

The chain joins TRBV19 to TRBJ2-7; no clear D gene. Trimming removed 6 bases from V and 2 bases from J, with 17 bases in between. This CDR3 is 15 amino acids long. Germline CDR1 reads LNHDA; CDR2 reads SQIVND (reference sequence). The CDR3 coding sequence is TGTGCCAGTAGGAGATTTCTGGACGGCCCCTACGAGCAGTACTTC. Its protein product is CASRRFLDGPYEQYF.